This T cell receptor beta chain was sequenced during a study of blood T cell repertoires in COVID-19. As for the study in general: Donors in the United States, Italy and Spain gave samples during acute or convalescent COVID-19.

Clones were read by immunoSEQ multiplex PCR, and TCRdb kept only the in-frame ones, dropping some. The profile covers fewer than 250,000 clones, with 75% to 85% appearing a single time and 5.5% to 8.5% taken by the ten largest. Sequenced material: peripheral blood. The sequence was obtained from a man aged 55 to 70 with acute or convalescent COVID-19.

The CDR3 region has the DNA TGCGCCAGCAGCCAGGGGACAGGCAGCGCAGATACGCAGTATTTT. It encodes CASSQGTGSADTQYF. This chain joins TRBV4-3 and TRBJ2-3, with 8 positions matching TRBD1. Germline V gene sequence: CDR1 LGHNA, CDR2 YSLEER. Germline trimming cut 3 bases from V and 4 bases from J; bases unmatched to any gene: 6. CDR3 length: 15 amino acids.